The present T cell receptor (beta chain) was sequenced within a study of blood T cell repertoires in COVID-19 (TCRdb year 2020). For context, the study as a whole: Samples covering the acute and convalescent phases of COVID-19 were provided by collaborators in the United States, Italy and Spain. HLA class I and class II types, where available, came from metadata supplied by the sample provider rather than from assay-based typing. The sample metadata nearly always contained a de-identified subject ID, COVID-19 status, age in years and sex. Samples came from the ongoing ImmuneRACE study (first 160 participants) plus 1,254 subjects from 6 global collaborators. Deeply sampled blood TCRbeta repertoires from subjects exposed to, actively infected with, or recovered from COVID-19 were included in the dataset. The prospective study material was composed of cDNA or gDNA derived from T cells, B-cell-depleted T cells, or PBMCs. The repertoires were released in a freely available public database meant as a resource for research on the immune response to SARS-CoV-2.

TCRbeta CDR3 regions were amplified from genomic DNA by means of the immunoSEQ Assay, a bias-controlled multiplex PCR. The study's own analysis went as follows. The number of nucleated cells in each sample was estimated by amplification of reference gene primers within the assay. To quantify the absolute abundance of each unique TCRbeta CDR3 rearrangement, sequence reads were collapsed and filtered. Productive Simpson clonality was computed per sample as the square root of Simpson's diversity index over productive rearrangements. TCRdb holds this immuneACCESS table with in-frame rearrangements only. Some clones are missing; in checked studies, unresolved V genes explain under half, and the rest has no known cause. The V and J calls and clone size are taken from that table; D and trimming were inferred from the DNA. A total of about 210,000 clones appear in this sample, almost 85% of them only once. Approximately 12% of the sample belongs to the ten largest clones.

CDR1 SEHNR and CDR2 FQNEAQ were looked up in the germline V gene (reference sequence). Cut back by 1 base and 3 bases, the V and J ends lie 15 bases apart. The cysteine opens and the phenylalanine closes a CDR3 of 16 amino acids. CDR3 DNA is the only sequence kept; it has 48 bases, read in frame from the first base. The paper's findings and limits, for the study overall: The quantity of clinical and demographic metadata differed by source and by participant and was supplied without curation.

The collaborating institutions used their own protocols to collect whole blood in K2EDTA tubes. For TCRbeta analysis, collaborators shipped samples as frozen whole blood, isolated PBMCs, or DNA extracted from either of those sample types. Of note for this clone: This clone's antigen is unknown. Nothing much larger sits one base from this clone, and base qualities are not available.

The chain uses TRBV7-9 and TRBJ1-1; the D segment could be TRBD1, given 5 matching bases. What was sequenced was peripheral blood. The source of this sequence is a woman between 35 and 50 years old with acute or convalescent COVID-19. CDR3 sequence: CASSLERGMGYTEAFF. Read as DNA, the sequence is TGTGCCAGCAGCTTAGAACGGGGGATGGGGTACACTGAAGCTTTCTTT. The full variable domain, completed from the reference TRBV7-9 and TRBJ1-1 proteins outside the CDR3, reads DTGVSQNPRHKITKRGQNVTFRCDPISEHNRLYWYRQTLGQGPEFLTYFQNEAQLEKSRLLSDRFSAERPKGSFSTLEIQRTEQGDSAMYLCASSLERGMGYTEAFFGQGTRLTVV.